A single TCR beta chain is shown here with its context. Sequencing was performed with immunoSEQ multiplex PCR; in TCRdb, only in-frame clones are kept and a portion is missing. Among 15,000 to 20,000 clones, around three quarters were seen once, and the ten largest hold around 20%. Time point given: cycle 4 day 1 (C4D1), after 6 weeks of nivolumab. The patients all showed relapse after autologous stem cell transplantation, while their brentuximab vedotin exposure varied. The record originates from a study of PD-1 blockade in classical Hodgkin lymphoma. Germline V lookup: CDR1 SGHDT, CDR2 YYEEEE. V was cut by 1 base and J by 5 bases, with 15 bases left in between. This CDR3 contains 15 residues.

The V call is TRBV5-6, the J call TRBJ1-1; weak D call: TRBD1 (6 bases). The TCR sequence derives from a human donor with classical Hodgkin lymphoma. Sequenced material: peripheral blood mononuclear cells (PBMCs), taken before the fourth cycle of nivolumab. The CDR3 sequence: CASSLPGVGKTEAFF. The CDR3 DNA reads TGTGCCAGCAGCTTGCCAGGGGTCGGGAAGACTGAAGCTTTCTTT.